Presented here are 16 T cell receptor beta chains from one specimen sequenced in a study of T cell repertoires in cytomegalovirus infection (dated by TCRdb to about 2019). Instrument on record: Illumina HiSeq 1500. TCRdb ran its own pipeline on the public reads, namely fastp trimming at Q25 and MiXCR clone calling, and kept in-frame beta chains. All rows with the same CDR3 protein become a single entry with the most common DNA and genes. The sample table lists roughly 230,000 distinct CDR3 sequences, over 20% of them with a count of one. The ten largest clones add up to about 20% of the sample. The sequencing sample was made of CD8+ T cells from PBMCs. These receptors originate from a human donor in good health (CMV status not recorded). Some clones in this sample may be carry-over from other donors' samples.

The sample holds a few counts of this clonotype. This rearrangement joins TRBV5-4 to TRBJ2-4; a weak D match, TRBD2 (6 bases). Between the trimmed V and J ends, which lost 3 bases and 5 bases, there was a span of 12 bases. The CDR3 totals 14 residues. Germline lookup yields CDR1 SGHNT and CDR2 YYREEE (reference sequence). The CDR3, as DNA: TGTGCCAGCAGCTATGCCGGGGGAGAAAACATTCAGTACTTC. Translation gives CASSYAGGENIQYF.

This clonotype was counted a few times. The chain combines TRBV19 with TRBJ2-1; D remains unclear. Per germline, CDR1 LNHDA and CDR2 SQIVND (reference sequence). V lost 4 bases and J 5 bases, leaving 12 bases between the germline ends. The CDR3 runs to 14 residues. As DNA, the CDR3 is TGTGCCAGTAGTACCGCTCATTGGAACAATGAGCAGTTCTTC. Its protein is CASSTAHWNNEQFF.

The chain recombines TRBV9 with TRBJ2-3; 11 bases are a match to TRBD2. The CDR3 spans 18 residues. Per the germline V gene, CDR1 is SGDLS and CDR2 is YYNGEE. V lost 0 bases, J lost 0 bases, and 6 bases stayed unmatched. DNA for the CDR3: TGTGCCAGCAGCGTAGTGTTAGCGGGGGGGCCTAGCACAGATACGCAGTATTTT. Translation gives CASSVVLAGGPSTDTQYF.

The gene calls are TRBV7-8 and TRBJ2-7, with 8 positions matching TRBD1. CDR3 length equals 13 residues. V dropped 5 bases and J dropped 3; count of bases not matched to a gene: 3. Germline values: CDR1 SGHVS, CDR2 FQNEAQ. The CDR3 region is CASSQGQDYEQYF. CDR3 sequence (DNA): TGTGCCAGCAGCCAGGGACAGGACTACGAGCAGTACTTC.

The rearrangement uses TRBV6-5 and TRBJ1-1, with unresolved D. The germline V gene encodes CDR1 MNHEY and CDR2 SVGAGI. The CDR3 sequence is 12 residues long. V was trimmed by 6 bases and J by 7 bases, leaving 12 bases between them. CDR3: CASSSLGDEAFF. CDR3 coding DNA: TGTGCCAGCAGCTCCCTCGGGGATGAAGCTTTCTTT.

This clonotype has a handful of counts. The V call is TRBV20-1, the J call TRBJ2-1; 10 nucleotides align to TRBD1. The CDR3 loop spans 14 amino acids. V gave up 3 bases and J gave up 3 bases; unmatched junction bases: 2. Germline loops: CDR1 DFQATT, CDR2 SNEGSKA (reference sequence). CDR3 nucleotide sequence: TGCAGTGCTAGGGGGACAGGGGACTACAATGAGCAGTTCTTC. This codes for CSARGTGDYNEQFF.

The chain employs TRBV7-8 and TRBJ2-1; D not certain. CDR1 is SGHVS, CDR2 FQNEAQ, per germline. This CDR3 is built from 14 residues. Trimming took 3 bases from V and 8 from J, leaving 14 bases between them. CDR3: CASSFYDAVDEQFF. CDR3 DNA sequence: TGTGCCAGCAGCTTTTACGATGCGGTCGATGAGCAGTTCTTC.

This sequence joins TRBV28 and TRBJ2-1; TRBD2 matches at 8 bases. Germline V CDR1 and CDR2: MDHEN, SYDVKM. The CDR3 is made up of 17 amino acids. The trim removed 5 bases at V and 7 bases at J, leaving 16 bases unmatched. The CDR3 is CASSPPSAGGLGNEQFF. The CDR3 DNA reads TGTGCCAGCAGTCCACCGTCGGCGGGGGGCTTAGGGAATGAGCAGTTCTTC.

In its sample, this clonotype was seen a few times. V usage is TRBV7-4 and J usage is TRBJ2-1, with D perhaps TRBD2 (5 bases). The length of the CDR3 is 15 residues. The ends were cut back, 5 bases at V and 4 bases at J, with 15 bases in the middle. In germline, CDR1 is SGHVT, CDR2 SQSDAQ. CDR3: CASSLGPTGYNEQFF. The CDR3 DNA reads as TGTGCCAGCAGCCTAGGACCTACGGGGTACAATGAGCAGTTCTTC.

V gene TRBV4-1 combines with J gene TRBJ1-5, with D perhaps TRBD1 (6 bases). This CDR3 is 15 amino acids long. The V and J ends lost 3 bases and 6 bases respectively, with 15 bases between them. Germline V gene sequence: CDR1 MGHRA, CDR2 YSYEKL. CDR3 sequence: CASSHGLQGLQPQHF. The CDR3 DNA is TGCGCCAGCAGCCACGGTTTACAGGGACTTCAGCCCCAGCATTTT.

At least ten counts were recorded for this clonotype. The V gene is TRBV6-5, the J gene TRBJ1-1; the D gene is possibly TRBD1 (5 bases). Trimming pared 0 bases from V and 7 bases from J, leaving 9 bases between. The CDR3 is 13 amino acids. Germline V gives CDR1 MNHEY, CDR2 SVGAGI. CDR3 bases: TGTGCCAGCAGTTACTCTGGGACGCTTGAAGCTTTCTTT. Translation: CASSYSGTLEAFF.

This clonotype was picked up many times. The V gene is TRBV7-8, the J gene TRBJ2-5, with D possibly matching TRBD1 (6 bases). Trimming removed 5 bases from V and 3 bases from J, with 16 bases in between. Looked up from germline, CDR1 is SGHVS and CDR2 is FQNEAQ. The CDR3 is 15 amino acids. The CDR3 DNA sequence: TGTGCCAGCAGCGCTGGGGGCCTAGGGGAAGAGACCCAGTACTTC. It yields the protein CASSAGGLGEETQYF.

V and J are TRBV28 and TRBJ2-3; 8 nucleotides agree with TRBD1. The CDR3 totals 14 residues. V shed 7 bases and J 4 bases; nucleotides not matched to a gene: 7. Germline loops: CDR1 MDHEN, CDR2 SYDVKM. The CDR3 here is CASTLTGAADTQYF. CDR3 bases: TGTGCCAGCACCTTGACAGGGGCTGCAGATACGCAGTATTTT.

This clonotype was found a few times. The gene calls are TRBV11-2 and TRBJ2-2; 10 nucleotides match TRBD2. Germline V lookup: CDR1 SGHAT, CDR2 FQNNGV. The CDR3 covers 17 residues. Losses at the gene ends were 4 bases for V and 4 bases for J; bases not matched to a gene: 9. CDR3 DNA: TGTGCCAGCAGCTCCTCCTTACTAGCGGGGAGCACCGGGGAGCTGTTTTTT. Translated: CASSSSLLAGSTGELFF.

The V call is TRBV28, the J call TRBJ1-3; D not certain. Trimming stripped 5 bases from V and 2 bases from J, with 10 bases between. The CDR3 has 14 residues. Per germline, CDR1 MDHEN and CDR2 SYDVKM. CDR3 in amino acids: CASSAHPAGNTIYF. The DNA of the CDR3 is TGTGCCAGCAGTGCCCATCCAGCTGGAAACACCATATATTTT. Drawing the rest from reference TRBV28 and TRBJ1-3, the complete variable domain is DVKVTQSSRYLVKRTGEKVFLECVQDMDHENMFWYRQDPGLGLRLIYFSYDVKMKEKGDIPEGYSVSREKKERFSLILESASTNQTSMYLCASSAHPAGNTIYFGEGSWLTVV.

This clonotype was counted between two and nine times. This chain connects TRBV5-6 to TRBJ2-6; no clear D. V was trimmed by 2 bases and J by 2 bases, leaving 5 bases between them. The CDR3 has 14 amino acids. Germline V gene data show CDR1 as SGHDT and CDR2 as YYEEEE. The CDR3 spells CASSFFTGANVLTF. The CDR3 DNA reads TGTGCCAGCAGCTTTTTTACTGGGGCCAACGTCCTGACTTTC. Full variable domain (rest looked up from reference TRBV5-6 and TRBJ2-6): DAGVTQSPTHLIKTRGQQVTLRCSPKSGHDTVSWYQQALGQGPQFIFQYYEEEERQRGNFPDRFSGHQFPNYSSELNVNALLLGDSALYLCASSFFTGANVLTFGAGSRLTVL.